The clone carrying this TCR beta chain showed up just a few times. Original processing notes: Amplified reference gene primers provided the basis for estimating nucleated cell counts. Sequencing used immunoSEQ multiplex PCR; TCRdb keeps in-frame clones, though not all of them. V, J and clone size reflect that table, while D and trimming were determined from the DNA. The sample has roughly 86,000 clones; about three quarters are singletons. This sample is drawn from a study of blood T cell repertoires in COVID-19. Whole-study context: The samples span acute and convalescent COVID-19 from the United States, Italy and Spain. The analysed material was cDNA or gDNA that came from T cells, B-cell-depleted T cells, or PBMCs.

Germline values: CDR1 SNHLY, CDR2 FYNNEI. The CDR3 totals 17 residues. Trimming cost V 0 bases and J 2 bases; bases outside gene matches: 5. V and J are TRBV2 and TRBJ2-3, with 10 bases that match TRBD2. Sequencing input: peripheral blood. The TCR comes from a man aged 50 to 60 who had recovered from COVID-19. The CDR3 here is CASSEAPGLAHTDTQYF. The CDR3 region has the DNA TGTGCCAGCAGTGAAGCCCCGGGACTAGCGCACACAGATACGCAGTATTTT.